This T cell receptor (beta chain) was retrieved from a study of T cell changes during pregnancy in multiple sclerosis. Some clones are missing from TCRdb's copy, which holds only in-frame ones; the method was immunoSEQ multiplex PCR. The sample has roughly 68,000 clones, just over 90% seen once; the top ten hold around 1.5%. V lost 3 bases, J lost 4 bases, and 3 bases stayed unmatched. The CDR3 length is 14 residues. The germline CDR1 and CDR2 sequences are KGHSH and LQKENI. The chain combines TRBV18 with TRBJ1-5; TRBD1 matches at 7 bases. Sequenced here: peripheral blood, sampled in the second trimester of pregnancy. The receptor's source is a female donor in good health, enrolled as a control in a pregnancy study. CDR3 sequence (DNA): TGTGCCAGCTCACCGGGACAGCGTAATCAGCCCCAGCATTTT. This gives the protein CASSPGQRNQPQHF.